These 29 T cell receptor beta chains came from one sample sequenced in a study of T cell clonality in common variable immunodeficiency. The assay was immunoSEQ multiplex PCR, and TCRdb's table has in-frame clones only and misses some. The sample has around 55,000 clones, none seen only once. The source material was peripheral blood mononuclear cells. The source of these receptors is a person between 18 and 70 years old in good health.

This clone showed up many times. Incomplete CDR3 DNA: TGTGCCAGCAGTTACGACAGGGGGGGTCAGCCC. Residues: CASSYDRGGQP. The whole CDR3 sequence reads CASSYDRGGQPQHF. The gene calls are TRBV6-2 or TRBV6-3 and TRBJ1-5, with 9 bases lining up with TRBD1. Read data end 3 residues before the CDR3 end; the end is taken from the germline J gene. This CDR3 is built from 14 residues. V was pared by 2 bases and J by 6 bases, with 2 bases of the junction left unmatched. Germline CDR1 reads MNHEY; CDR2 reads SVGEGT.

This clone was picked up many times. The read terminates 3 residues before the CDR3 end, so the remaining end is supplied by the germline J gene. J is TRBJ2-2 and V is TRBV7-2, with D perhaps TRBD1 (6 bases). This CDR3 has 14 residues. Germline loops: CDR1 SGHTA, CDR2 FQGNSA. CDR3 sequence reads: CASSRTAVGEKLFF. Partial CDR3 DNA: TGTGCCAGCAGCCGGACAGCTGTTGGGGAAAAG.

This clone was detected many times. The sequenced fragment ends 3 residues before the CDR3 boundary, so the rest is inferred from the germline J gene. V and J are TRBV20-1 and TRBJ2-1; the match to TRBD2 covers 8 bases. CDR3 length equals 14 residues. Germline V gene lookup returns CDR1 DFQATT and CDR2 SNEGSKA (reference sequence). With V trimmed by 4 bases and J by 6 bases, 8 bases remained unmatched. The DNA read from the CDR3 is TGCAGTGCTATTAACAGCGGGAGTGGCAATGAG. Protein sequence: CSAINSGSGNE. The whole CDR3 region reads CSAINSGSGNEQFF.

This clone was seen repeatedly, ten times or more. Coverage ceases 3 residues before the CDR3 finishes, and the germline J gene fills in the end. This chain connects TRBV10-3 to TRBJ1-2, with TRBD1 matching over 8 bases. V shed 8 bases and J 0 bases; nucleotides not matched to a gene: 11. This CDR3 has 16 amino acids. Germline V CDR1 and CDR2: ENHRY, SYGVKD. CDR3 region: CAIGAGQAESNYGYTF. The covered CDR3 bases are TGTGCCATCGGGGCGGGACAGGCCGAGTCTAACTATGGC.

The table lists this clone with many counts. Coverage ceases 3 residues before the CDR3 finishes, and the germline J gene fills in the end. This chain joins TRBV5-1 and TRBJ2-5; TRBD2 matches 7 bases. From germline, CDR1 is SGHRS and CDR2 YFSETQ. V lost 2 bases, J lost 3 bases, and 10 bases stayed unmatched. This CDR3 has 16 residues. The covered CDR3 bases are TGCGCCAGCAGCTTTTATGGCTGGCGGGAGAAAGAGACC. Protein: CASSFYGWREKET. The entire CDR3 reads CASSFYGWREKETQYF.

This clone was seen at least ten times. The CDR3 end falls 3 residues outside the read, so it is completed with the germline J gene. The chain uses TRBV10-3 and TRBJ2-7; weak D call: TRBD1 (6 bases). Trimming removed 3 bases from V and 0 bases from J, with 9 bases in between. The CDR3 has 14 amino acids. Germline V CDR1 and CDR2: ENHRY, SYGVKD. The CDR3 spells CAISEGTISYEQYF. CDR3 DNA (partial): TGTGCCATCAGTGAAGGGACAATCTCCTACGAG.

This clone was seen at least ten times. The read stops 3 residues short of the end of the CDR3; the missing end is completed from the germline J gene. The V call is TRBV11-2, the J call TRBJ2-1; 7 nucleotides align to TRBD2. Trimming cost V 3 bases and J 2 bases; bases outside gene matches: 4. Germline-derived CDR1 and CDR2 are SGHAT and FQNNGV. CDR3 length: 15 residues. The CDR3 reads CASSFGAGAYNEQFF. The CDR3 DNA, read in part, is TGTGCCAGCAGCTTTGGTGCGGGGGCCTACAATGAG.

This clone occurred many times. The read terminates 3 residues before the CDR3 end, so the remaining end is supplied by the germline J gene. The chain carries TRBV6-2 or TRBV6-3 and TRBJ1-2; perhaps TRBD1 as D (5 bases). Per the germline V gene, CDR1 is MNHEY and CDR2 is SVGEGT. The CDR3 runs 14 residues. V dropped 2 bases and J dropped 4 bases, with 11 bases sitting between them. The sequenced part of the CDR3 DNA is TGTGCCAGCAGTTACGCCCAGGGCACCTATGGC. The encoded protein is CASSYAQGTYG. The entire CDR3 protein is CASSYAQGTYGYTF.

At least ten counts were recorded for this clone. One junction end does not reproduce the germline sequence, and a read error may be involved. The read ends 3 residues shy of where the CDR3 ends; the end is completed using the germline J gene. The V gene is TRBV4-2, the J gene TRBJ1-2, with D perhaps matching TRBD1 (5 bases). The CDR3 is 15 residues long. Germline values: CDR1 LGHNA, CDR2 YNFKEQ. The CDR3 spells CASSQGSHTNYGYTF. CDR3 DNA (partial): TGCGCCAGCAGCCAGGGCAGTCATACTAACTATGGC.

The table lists this clone with many counts. The germline gene is not matched at one end of the junction; a read error may be the cause. The CDR3 bases that were read are TGCGCCAGCAGCCAAGAAAAAGCAAACACAGATACG. Protein sequence: CASSQEKANTDT. The whole CDR3 sequence is CASSQEKANTDTQYF. V gene TRBV4-2 combines with J gene TRBJ2-3; D uncertain. Coverage ceases 3 residues before the CDR3 finishes, and the germline J gene fills in the end. Germline CDR1 LGHNA, CDR2 YNFKEQ. The CDR3 loop spans 15 amino acids.

This clone showed up just a few times. This CDR3 is also generated by other DNA sequences in the sample. CDR3 in amino acids: CASSPSKGLRADTQYF. The CDR3 DNA, read in part, is TGTGCCAGCTCCCCCTCTAAGGGACTAAGGGCAGATACG. The V gene is TRBV18, the J gene TRBJ2-3, with TRBD2 identical over 7 bases. Sequencing ends 3 residues short of the CDR3 end; the germline J gene provides the rest. Trimming removed 6 bases from V and 4 bases from J; junction bases left unmatched: 13. The CDR3 has 16 amino acids. CDR1 KGHSH and CDR2 LQKENI come from the germline V gene. The whole variable domain, remainder taken from reference TRBV18 and TRBJ2-3, is NAGVMQNPRHLVRRRGQEARLRCSPMKGHSHVYWYRQLPEEGLKFMVYLQKENIIDESGMPKERFSAEFPKEGPSILRIQQVVRGDSAAYFCASSPSKGLRADTQYFGPGTRLTVL.

This clone was counted many times. The read gets to within 3 residues of the CDR3 end, and the germline J gene fills in the rest. The chain is built from TRBV20-1 and TRBJ1-5, with D perhaps TRBD1 (5 bases). Germline V gene sequence: CDR1 DFQATT, CDR2 SNEGSKA (reference sequence). The CDR3 loop spans 14 amino acids. Trimming took off 4 bases at V and 3 bases at J, with 13 bases between the two ends. Incomplete CDR3 DNA: TGCAGTGCTACACAGGCTAGTGACAATCAGCCC. It encodes CSATQASDNQP. The full CDR3 reads CSATQASDNQPQHF.

As for this clone: The read comes to an end 3 residues before the CDR3 does, leaving the germline J gene to fill in the end. The chain joins TRBV5-1 to TRBJ1-1; possibly TRBD1 for D (6 bases). CDR3 length: 14 residues. V was cut by 4 bases and J by 2 bases, with 12 bases left in between. In germline, CDR1 is SGHRS, CDR2 YFSETQ. CDR3 DNA, as far as it was read: TGCGCCAGCAGCCATCGACAGGAAAACACTGAA. Translated: CASSHRQENTE. The whole CDR3 is CASSHRQENTEAFF.

This clone was recorded at least ten times. The read falls 3 residues short of the CDR3 end, and the missing part is taken from the germline J gene. The chain employs TRBV20-1 and TRBJ1-2; TRBD1 is a possible D gene (5 bases). V was clipped by 4 bases and J by 4 bases, with 7 bases between them. Germline lookup yields CDR1 DFQATT and CDR2 SNEGSKA (reference sequence). The CDR3 sequence is 11 residues long. The CDR3 region is CSATRVYGYTF. CDR3 bases read: TGCAGTGCTACCAGGGTCTATGGC.

This clone was recorded at least ten times. The sequence runs out 3 residues before the end of the CDR3; the remainder is reconstructed from the germline J gene. The V and J genes are TRBV12-3 or TRBV12-4 and TRBJ1-2; no reliable D call. This CDR3 comprises 14 residues. CDR3 loop: CASTPGTDLWGYTF. The CDR3 DNA, read in part, is TGTGCCAGCACTCCCGGAACAGATCTCTGGGGC.

This clone came up many times. The read comes to an end 3 residues before the CDR3 does, leaving the germline J gene to fill in the end. This chain connects TRBV11-2 to TRBJ1-1; TRBD1 might be the D (6 bases). CDR3 length equals 15 residues. From germline, CDR1 is SGHAT and CDR2 FQNNGV. V gave up 3 bases and J gave up 1 base, with 12 bases separating them. Partial CDR3 DNA: TGTGCCAGCAGCTTTGAGGGGGGGGAGAACACTGAA. It encodes CASSFEGGENTE. The entire CDR3 protein reads CASSFEGGENTEAFF.

This clone was counted ten times or more. The read ends 3 residues early relative to the CDR3; the germline J gene fills the gap. The chain links TRBV20-1 to TRBJ1-1; 7 nucleotides agree with TRBD1. J gave up 7 bases and V 0 bases, and 8 bases lay outside the gene matches. This CDR3 has 14 residues. The germline V gene encodes CDR1 DFQATT and CDR2 SNEGSKA (reference sequence). The CDR3: CSARDLQGVGEAFF. The sequenced CDR3 bases are TGCAGTGCTAGAGATCTTCAGGGGGTTGGTGAA.

This clone showed up many times. The part of the CDR3 DNA that was read is TGTGCCAGCAGGAGTCCCCCAGGGGATGGC. Its translation: CASRSPPGDG. The full CDR3 reads CASRSPPGDGYTF. The V call is TRBV6-2 or TRBV6-3, the J call TRBJ1-2; weak D call: TRBD1 (6 bases). The sequenced fragment ends 3 residues before the CDR3 boundary, so the rest is inferred from the germline J gene. The V gene lost 6 bases and the J gene lost 6 bases, with 14 bases spanning the gap. The CDR3 has 13 amino acids. Germline-derived CDR1 and CDR2 are MNHEY and SVGEGT.

This clone was seen ten or more times. The CDR3 end is not reached by the read, which stops 3 residues before it; the germline J gene fills it in. This rearrangement joins TRBV7-6 to TRBJ1-1; 9 bases line up with TRBD1. The CDR3 covers 17 residues. J gave up 6 bases and V 1 base, and 12 bases lay outside the gene matches. Germline values: CDR1 SGHVS, CDR2 FNYEAQ. This CDR3 reads CASSLGYRDREASEAFF. The sequenced part of the CDR3 DNA is TGTGCCAGCAGCTTAGGGTATCGGGACAGGGAGGCCTCTGAA.

This clone came up many times. The missing CDR3 end, 3 residues past where the read stops, is filled in from the germline J gene. This sequence joins TRBV18 and TRBJ2-5; no clear D gene. This CDR3 comprises 15 residues. V shed 0 bases and J shed 1 base, with 9 bases lying between them. Germline V gene lookup returns CDR1 KGHSH and CDR2 LQKENI. The CDR3 DNA, read in part, is TGTGCCAGCTCACCACCGAGGCAGATCCAAGAGACC. It is translated as CASSPPRQIQET. The CDR3 in full is CASSPPRQIQETQYF.

The table lists this clone with many counts. The read falls 3 residues short of the CDR3 end, and the missing part is taken from the germline J gene. This rearrangement joins TRBV20-1 to TRBJ2-3; 7 bases fit TRBD2. The CDR3 covers 15 residues. CDR1 is DFQATT, CDR2 SNEGSKA, per germline (reference sequence). With 7 bases clipped from V and 0 bases from J, the junction kept 10 bases outside the gene matches. The DNA read from the CDR3 is TGCAGTGGAGGCGGGAGCCTTACTAGCACAGATACG. Translation gives CSGGGSLTSTDT. The full CDR3 protein reads CSGGGSLTSTDTQYF.

This clone was counted ten times or more. Read data end 3 residues before the CDR3 end; the end is taken from the germline J gene. The rearrangement joins TRBV20-1 to TRBJ2-3, with 9 positions matching TRBD1. The CDR3 runs to 15 residues. Germline lookup yields CDR1 DFQATT and CDR2 SNEGSKA (reference sequence). The V gene end was trimmed by 5 bases and the J gene end by 2 bases; junction bases not matched to a gene: 8. The CDR3 sequence: CSAPPGTGSTDTQYF. The covered CDR3 bases are TGCAGTGCTCCCCCCGGGACAGGGTCCACAGATACG.

This clone was seen a few times. Read sequence stops 3 residues before the CDR3 end, and the germline J gene provides the missing end. J is TRBJ2-4 and V is TRBV19, with a tentative D call TRBD1 (5 bases). This CDR3 has 16 residues. Germline CDR1 and CDR2: LNHDA and SQIVND (reference sequence). Trimming removed 2 bases at V and 9 bases at J, with 20 bases between. CDR3 sequence: CASSILLRAPQSIQYF. CDR3 bases read: TGTGCCAGTAGTATACTCCTCAGGGCCCCACAAAGCATT.

There are many counts of this clone. The CDR3 is cut off 3 residues early in the read; its end comes from the germline J gene. The V and J genes are TRBV6-2 or TRBV6-3 and TRBJ2-1; 7 nucleotides align to TRBD2. V lost 5 bases, J lost 3 bases, and 10 bases stayed unmatched. The CDR3 consists of 16 residues. Germline values: CDR1 MNHEY, CDR2 SVGEGT. Partial CDR3 DNA: TGTGCCAGCAGTCTACGACCCTGGACTAGCTACAATGAG. This sequence encodes CASSLRPWTSYNE. The full CDR3 reads CASSLRPWTSYNEQFF.

This clone was recorded at least ten times. The read halts 3 residues ahead of the CDR3 end, with the missing end drawn from the germline J gene. The rearrangement uses TRBV20-1 and TRBJ1-3; tentatively, D is TRBD1 (5 bases). Germline loops: CDR1 DFQATT, CDR2 SNEGSKA (reference sequence). The CDR3 runs to 11 residues. Trimming removed 6 bases from V and 4 bases from J, with 7 bases in between. The CDR3 sequence is CSAYRGNTIYF. The covered CDR3 bases are TGCAGTGCGTACAGGGGAAACACC.

This clone was picked up many times. The read ends 3 residues early relative to the CDR3; the germline J gene fills the gap. The rearrangement joins TRBV6-2 or TRBV6-3 to TRBJ2-1; 7 bases are shared with TRBD1. V lost 2 bases to trimming and J lost 4 bases; unmatched junction nucleotides: 5. CDR3 size: 15 residues. Germline V gene data show CDR1 as MNHEY and CDR2 as SVGEGT. CDR3 DNA (partial): TGTGCCAGCAGTTACCTGGGGACAGAATACAATGAG. Translation gives CASSYLGTEYNE. From start to end, the CDR3 is CASSYLGTEYNEQFF.

As for this clone: The CDR3 extends 3 residues past the end of the read, so its final part is completed from the germline J gene. The chain has TRBV2 and TRBJ1-5; TRBD1 is a possible D gene (6 bases). This CDR3 spans 16 amino acids. The V and J ends lost 2 bases and 2 bases respectively, with 13 bases between them. The V gene's germline CDR1 is SNHLY and CDR2 FYNNEI. The DNA read from the CDR3 is TGTGCCAGCAGTGAAAGGGGGTGGGGTGGCAATCAGCCC. Protein product: CASSERGWGGNQP. The complete CDR3 sequence is CASSERGWGGNQPQHF.

In regard to this clone: The CDR3 is cut off 3 residues early in the read; its end comes from the germline J gene. The genes are TRBV19 and TRBJ1-2; D not resolved. Germline-derived CDR1 and CDR2 are LNHDA and SQIVND (reference sequence). Deletions cut 2 bases from V and 7 bases from J, with 11 bases between. This CDR3 has 13 amino acids. Partial CDR3 DNA: TGTGCCAGTAGTATACCCCCGGTTGGTGGC. Translating it yields CASSIPPVGG. The whole CDR3 sequence is CASSIPPVGGYTF.

The sample holds a few counts of this clone. The read terminates 3 residues before the CDR3 end, so the remaining end is supplied by the germline J gene. V gene TRBV23-1 combines with J gene TRBJ1-1, with a possible D match to TRBD1 (5 bases). TRBV23-1 is an ORF; its function is uncertain. The CDR3 runs to 16 residues. CDR3 DNA (partial): TGCGCCAGCAGTCAATCGATAAGGAGGGGTTCCTACGAG. Its protein product is CASSQSIRRGSYE. Given in full, the CDR3 is CASSQSIRRGSYEAFF.